The present entry profiles one T cell receptor (beta chain) with its context. This clonotype came up many times. What antigen it recognizes has not been identified. No much larger clonotype is one base removed from it; base qualities were not supplied. The sample's time point, from its label and the paper: newly diagnosed GD, antithyroid drugs for less than 3 months. RNA was extracted from PBMCs in TRIzol for both TCR sequencing and RNA sequencing. The diagnosis of Graves' disease followed American Thyroid Association guidelines. Recruitment of patients was carried out at an endocrinology department in Xi'an, China. Each patient gave around 9.2 milliliters of peripheral blood, collected in an EDTA anticoagulant tube. Ficoll Paque Plus density gradient separation was used to isolate PBMCs, and no further T cell sorting was done. An Agilent 2100 Bioanalyzer and agarose gel were used to assess RNA quality, and a NanoDrop 2000 was used to measure RNA concentration.

The data belong to a study of regulatory T cells in long-lasting Graves disease listed by TCRdb under 2021. With regard to the full study: Patients with newly diagnosed Graves' disease had been on antithyroid drugs for under 3 months. This study used TCR sequencing and RNA sequencing of peripheral blood to compare persistent Graves' disease patients against newly diagnosed Graves' disease patients. The study was registered as a clinical trial and conducted in China. TCR sequencing covered roughly 13 persistent and 20 or so newly diagnosed Graves' disease patients, approximately 33 samples in total.

The germline V gene supplies CDR1 SGHNT and CDR2 YENEEA. Cut back by 0 bases and 0 bases, the V and J ends lie 6 bases apart. There are 15 amino acids in the CDR3, from cysteine to phenylalanine inclusive. Only the CDR3 DNA stays, 45 bases, in frame from base 1. General conclusions and limits of the study: A larger number of public clonotypes was shared among persistent patients (around 3,000) than among newly diagnosed patients (around 970). Peripheral blood alone was examined, since thyroid tissue, which constituted the primary lesion, could not be accessed. The authors noted that the small sample size was a limitation that may lower accuracy. Sequencing and analysis were limited to the TCR beta chain. Compared with newly diagnosed patients, patients with persistent Graves' disease had lower TCR Shannon entropy and fewer highly expanded clones, which suggests clonal expansion. Persistent disease showed preferential use of TRBV28, TRBJ1-2 and TRBJ2-5, whereas newly diagnosed disease favored TRBV20-1 and TRBJ2-1.

Library method: multiplex PCR. The run used an Illumina HiSeq 4000. TCR beta libraries were built with iRepertoire HTBI primers and Arm-PCR amplification of CDR3 regions. Before sequencing, the PCR products underwent gel purification. On the authors' methods: A total of fewer than 80 TRBV and under 15 TRBJ segments were identified across samples and were used for gene usage analysis of CDR3 amino acid clonotypes. COPE and FqMerger were used to merge filtered high-quality paired reads into contigs. BLAST was used to align contigs to IMGT TRBV, TRBD and TRBJ reference genes, with CDR3 defined following IMGT. Any clonotype with a frequency above 0.1% was counted as a highly expanded clone. Shannon entropy served as the measure of repertoire diversity, while the Gini coefficient captured V-J evenness. Clonotypes shared by more than one individual were considered public. TCRdb trimmed public reads at Q25 via fastp, called clones via MiXCR and kept in-frame beta chains. Rows are combined by CDR3 protein, so each entry shows the most common genes and DNA. TCRdb assigned the V and J calls; the authors' analysis was not used. This sample comprises a few hundred thousand distinct CDR3 sequences, roughly 15% of them detected only once. Clones ranked in the top ten supply roughly 7.7% of the sample.

This sample also appeared in a second study, on T cells in Graves' hyperthyroidism and ophthalmopathy. That second report states: Stable Graves' hyperthyroidism was defined as no progression to ophthalmopathy during 18 months of follow-up. Hyperthyroidism patients were newly diagnosed, had a disease duration of under 2 months, and were aged 18 to 65 years. Exclusion was applied to patients with uncontrolled infections, other autoimmune diseases, pregnancy or lactation. Clinical symptoms, serum thyroxine and TRAb, thyroid ultrasound, and orbital computed tomography formed the basis for the diagnoses. A first-round RT-PCR of the TCR CDR3 used the HTBI primer set with the Qiagen OneStep RT-PCR kit. Blood samples also contained most of the expanded thyroid clonotypes (frequency above 0.001), which suggests that blood repertoires may reflect thyroid immune responses. A model built on a 13 V-J signature distinguished ophthalmopathy from stable hyperthyroidism, reaching 85% to 90% sensitivity and about 81% specificity in cross-validation and 80%/75% in testing. In validation, the model predicted progression to ophthalmopathy with around 71% sensitivity and 72.22% specificity, a median of 6.5 months before onset. To identify TCR V-J signatures that set the groups apart, the researchers used a discovery cohort of about a hundred patients, made up of around 42 with Graves' ophthalmopathy and 55 to 65 with stable Graves' hyperthyroidism. An independent validation cohort of 18 to 20 hyperthyroidism patients and approximately 15 patients who later progressed to ophthalmopathy tested prospective prediction of ophthalmopathy. The 90 to 100 discovery patients were randomly split 7:3 into training and test sets. Thyroid tissue and blood T-cell repertoires from more than 5 Graves' hyperthyroidism patients were also compared in the study. Following sampling, methimazole starting at 30 mg daily was given to hyperthyroidism patients, and high-dose intravenous methylprednisolone was given to ophthalmopathy patients. A second multiplex PCR round built the libraries, followed by size selection and purification. The libraries were sequenced on an Illumina HiSeq2000 using paired-end 100 bp reads. SOAPnuke was used to process the raw data, with reads discarded if the reads contained adapters or uncalled bases, had a mean Phred below 15, or lacked an exact constant-primer or identifier match. High-quality paired reads were merged with COPE v1.2.5, and unique nucleotide sequences were defined as clonotypes. MiTCR v1.1 was used to align the clonotypes against IMGT TRBV, TRBD and TRBJ reference segments. Only V-J combinations with frequency above 0.0001, covering 99% to 99.2% of repertoires, were analysed. The TCS score was defined as the ratio of F50 (clonal expansion) to E x V (chaos), calculated using BLOSUM62-based TCRdist between CDR3 peptides within each V-J. Welch's t-statistics and random forest reduced some 510 V-J features to some 14, which were used in a naive Bayes classifier (R e1071). Sample size was not statistically predetermined, and investigators were not blinded to group allocation. The paper reports TCR Vbeta CDR3 sequencing of over 130 peripheral blood samples: approximately 41 ophthalmopathy, under 85 hyperthyroidism and around 17 progressor patients.

The material was peripheral blood mononuclear cells (PBMCs), obtained at new diagnosis, from a patient treated with antithyroid drugs. The rearrangement joined TRBV11-3 to TRBJ1-3, with the D gene not confidently named. The TCR originated in a woman aged 40 to 49 with Graves disease. Donor details come from another sample of the same person, matched by shared clones. The sequence in DNA is TGTGCCAGCAGCTTAGATGCTAGCTCTGGAAACACCATATATTTT. Translated, this is CASSLDASSGNTIYF.